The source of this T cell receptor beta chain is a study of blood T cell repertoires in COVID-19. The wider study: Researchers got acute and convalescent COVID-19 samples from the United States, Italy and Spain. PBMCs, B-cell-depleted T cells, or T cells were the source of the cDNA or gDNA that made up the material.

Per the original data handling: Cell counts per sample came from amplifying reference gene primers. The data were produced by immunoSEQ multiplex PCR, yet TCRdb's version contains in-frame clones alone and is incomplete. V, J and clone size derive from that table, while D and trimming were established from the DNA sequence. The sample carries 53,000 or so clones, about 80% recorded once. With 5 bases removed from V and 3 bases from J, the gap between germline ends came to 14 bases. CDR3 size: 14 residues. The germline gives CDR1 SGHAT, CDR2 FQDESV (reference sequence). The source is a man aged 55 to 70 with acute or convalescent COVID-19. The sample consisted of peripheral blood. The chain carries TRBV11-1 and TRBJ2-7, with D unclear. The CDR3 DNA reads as TGTGCCAGCAGCCTCCGTTTAGAGAGCTACGAGCAGTACTTC. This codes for CASSLRLESYEQYF.